This TCR beta chain was retrieved from a study of control samples from healthy donors and cancer patients. The V end was cut by 5 bases, the J end by 4 bases, with 17 bases between. The CDR3 covers 15 residues. Germline assignment: CDR1 KGHSH and CDR2 LQKENI. The method was immunoSEQ multiplex PCR; TCRdb's version includes in-frame clones alone and lacks a portion of them. The data show around 80,000 clones, 75% to 95% seen once. Sequencing was carried out using blood. This chain links TRBV18 with TRBJ1-2, with D perhaps matching TRBD1 (6 bases). The sequence was collected from a man aged 45 to 65 in good health. The CDR3 DNA sequence: TGTGCCAGCTCATCTCAACAGGGAGGCTTCTATGGCTACACCTTC. It encodes CASSSQQGGFYGYTF. Based on the CDR3 plus reference TRBV18 and TRBJ1-2, the full variable domain is NAGVMQNPRHLVRRRGQEARLRCSPMKGHSHVYWYRQLPEEGLKFMVYLQKENIIDESGMPKERFSAEFPKEGPSILRIQQVVRGDSAAYFCASSSQQGGFYGYTFGSGTRLTVV.